This T cell receptor (beta chain) comes out of a study of cytomegalovirus exposure and HLA in healthy donors. Study summary: Both the 120 validation repertoires and the 500 to 700 first-cohort repertoires used the same platform, as reported by a later analysis.

Repertoires were generated with immunoSEQ multiplex PCR, while TCRdb's copy carries only in-frame clones and drops some. The sample yields fewer than 100,000 clones, roughly 94% seen once. With regard to this clone: What it binds is not known.

Study conclusions and caveats: There were some public TCRs occurring in many donors, but most TCR sequences were rare.

The receptor's source is a woman aged 18 to 35 in good health and CMV-seropositive. The sequenced sample was PBMCs.

CDR3 coding DNA: TGTGCCAGCAGCCAAGATATTGGGACACGGAGAGAGCAGTACTTC. This encodes CASSQDIGTRREQYF. The chain recombines TRBV5-6 with TRBJ2-7; a possible D gene is TRBD1 (6 bases). V shed 4 bases and J shed 7 bases, with 21 bases lying between them. The CDR3 loop spans 15 amino acids. Per germline, CDR1 SGHDT and CDR2 YYEEEE.